A single sample is the source of the 17 T cell receptor beta chains below, sequenced in a study of cytomegalovirus exposure and HLA in healthy donors (dated by TCRdb to about 2017). Receptors were amplified or captured by the immunoSEQ multiplex PCR assay. Sourced from immuneACCESS, this table was stored by TCRdb with only in-frame sequences that have V and J called. A share of the clones is absent; for the studies checked, an unresolved V gene accounts for under half, and the remainder has no known explanation. The sample contains over 150,000 clones, 85% to 90% of them found a single time. Jointly, the top ten make up approximately 10% of the sample. Input material: PBMCs. The receptors come from a woman under 30 in good health and CMV-seropositive.

This clone was seen only once. The V and J genes are TRBV9 and TRBJ1-3; D not resolved. This CDR3 contains 13 residues. Trimming took off 0 bases at V and 8 bases at J, with 9 bases between the two ends. The germline V gene has CDR1 SGDLS and CDR2 YYNGEE. Here the CDR3 DNA reads TGTGCCAGCAGCGTAGATAGGAGTCACACCATATATTTT. Protein: CASSVDRSHTIYF.

CDR3: CASSHGGGLAEETQYF. CDR3 nucleotides: TGTGCCAGCAGCCATGGGGGAGGGCTAGCGGAAGAGACCCAGTACTTC. The chain links TRBV7-9 to TRBJ2-5; 7 nucleotides match TRBD2. The CDR3 length is 16 residues. V gave up 5 bases and J gave up 3 bases; unmatched junction bases: 12. Germline V CDR1 and CDR2: SEHNR, FQNEAQ (reference sequence). Based on the CDR3 plus reference TRBV7-9 and TRBJ2-5, the full variable domain is DTGVSQNPRHKITKRGQNVTFRCDPISEHNRLYWYRQTLGQGPEFLTYFQNEAQLEKSRLLSDRFSAERPKGSFSTLEIQRTEQGDSAMYLCASSHGGGLAEETQYFGPGTRLLVL.

This chain joins TRBV18 and TRBJ1-1; tentatively, D is TRBD1 (5 bases). The CDR3 spans 13 residues. Trimming left V 6 bases short and J 5 bases short, with 13 bases between. Germline CDR1 and CDR2: KGHSH and LQKENI. CDR3 bases: TGTGCCAGCTCGTCTACGGGGGGGACTGAAGCTTTCTTT. Translation gives CASSSTGGTEAFF.

With respect to this clone: At one of its ends the junction is not consistent with the germline gene, which may arise from a read error. V gene TRBV10-3 combines with J gene TRBJ1-1; 10 bases line up with TRBD1. The CDR3 has 13 amino acids. Germline V gives CDR1 ENHRY, CDR2 SYGVKD. The CDR3 spells CALRTGGASEAFF. CDR3 bases: TGTGCCCTCAGGACAGGGGGAGCCTCTGAAGCTTTCTTT.

The chain couples TRBV11-1 to TRBJ2-1; 7 bases line up with TRBD2. Germline V CDR1 and CDR2: SGHAT, FQDESV (reference sequence). The CDR3 is 15 amino acids. Germline trimming cut 6 bases from V and 0 bases from J; bases unmatched to any gene: 5. The CDR3 DNA sequence: TGTGCCAGCAGTATGGGGGGGACCTCCTACAATGAGCAGTTCTTC. Translating it yields CASSMGGTSYNEQFF.

The CDR3 region has the DNA TGTGCCAGCAGCATGCCGGGACTAGCCACAGATACGCAGTATTTT. Translation: CASSMPGLATDTQYF. V gene TRBV5-4 combines with J gene TRBJ2-3; 9 positions match TRBD2. After removal of 4 bases from V and 2 bases from J, the junction contained 5 bases not matched to a gene. This CDR3 is 15 amino acids long. Germline CDR1 reads SGHNT; CDR2 reads YYREEE (reference sequence).

This clone came up once. The DNA of the CDR3 is TGTGCCAGCTCACAGGCCGGGCGGGAGGGCCGTCCCGATGAGCAGTTCTTC. Translated: CASSQAGREGRPDEQFF. The chain uses TRBV18 and TRBJ2-1, with 9 bases matching TRBD2. Germline V lookup: CDR1 KGHSH, CDR2 LQKENI. Unmatched junction bases numbered 15, after V lost 4 bases and J lost 8 bases. The CDR3 extends over 17 amino acids.

V usage is TRBV11-2 and J usage is TRBJ1-3; the D is unclear. V was shortened by 5 bases and J by 2 bases, with 10 bases between the two germline ends. CDR1 and CDR2 from the germline V gene are SGHAT and FQNNGV. This CDR3 spans 14 amino acids. CDR3 sequence: CASSPLGAGNTIYF. The CDR3 coding sequence is TGTGCCAGCAGCCCCCTGGGAGCTGGAAACACCATATATTTT.

CDR3 in amino acids: CASSAELGTEAFF. CDR3 sequence (DNA): TGCGCCAGCAGCGCAGAGCTAGGCACTGAAGCTTTCTTT. The V gene is TRBV5-1, the J gene TRBJ1-1; D gene uncertain. V was shortened by 4 bases and J by 4 bases, with 11 bases between the two germline ends. Looked up from germline, CDR1 is SGHRS and CDR2 is YFSETQ. The CDR3 covers 13 residues.

The rearrangement joins TRBV29-1 to TRBJ2-1; D is possibly TRBD2 (5 bases). The V end lost 5 bases, the J end lost 10 bases, and 15 bases lay between the germline ends. CDR3 length: 12 residues. Germline V gene data show CDR1 as SQVTM and CDR2 as ANQGSEA. The CDR3 is CSVIPLAREQFF. CDR3 nucleotides: TGCAGCGTTATTCCCCTAGCTCGGGAGCAGTTCTTC.

V and J are TRBV5-1 and TRBJ2-2; D is unclear. The CDR3 totals 15 residues. V was cut by 2 bases and J by 0 bases, with 8 bases left in between. Germline lookup yields CDR1 SGHRS and CDR2 YFSETQ. The CDR3 DNA sequence: TGCGCCAGCAGCTTCTGGCAGACGAACACCGGGGAGCTGTTTTTT. Translating gives CASSFWQTNTGELFF.

This sequence joins TRBV6-5 and TRBJ1-1, with D perhaps matching TRBD1 (6 bases). The germline V gene encodes CDR1 MNHEY and CDR2 SVGAGI. CDR3 length: 14 amino acids. The V and J ends lost 6 bases and 4 bases respectively, with 15 bases between them. The CDR3 DNA follows: TGTGCCAGCAGAACACAGGGTATGAGCACTGAAGCTTTCTTT. This sequence encodes CASRTQGMSTEAFF.

This chain joins TRBV5-6 and TRBJ2-5, with D hard to call. V gave up 1 base and J gave up 3 bases, with 4 bases separating them. CDR1 and CDR2 (germline): SGHDT, YYEEEE. The CDR3 totals 12 residues. In DNA, the CDR3 is TGTGCCAGCAGCTTGTCCGAAGAGACCCAGTACTTC. Protein product: CASSLSEETQYF.

V and J are TRBV28 and TRBJ1-1, with 10 bases aligning to TRBD1. The germline CDR1 and CDR2 sequences are MDHEN and SYDVKM. The ends lost 8 bases at V and 4 bases at J; junction bases unmatched: 7. CDR3 length: 14 residues. CDR3 residues: CASGGRTGGTEAFF. The CDR3 coding sequence is TGTGCCAGCGGGGGGAGGACAGGGGGCACTGAAGCTTTCTTT.

The chain is built from TRBV6-4 and TRBJ2-3; maybe TRBD1 (5 bases). CDR3 size: 14 residues. The germline CDR1 and CDR2 sequences are MRHNA and SNTAGT. V was cut by 3 bases and J by 0 bases, with 7 bases left in between. The chain's CDR3 is CASSEGVSTDTQYF. CDR3 nucleotides: TGTGCCAGCAGTGAAGGGGTCAGCACAGATACGCAGTATTTT.

J is TRBJ2-5 and V is TRBV4-1, with 8 bases aligning to TRBD1. The CDR3 is made up of 15 amino acids. Germline loops: CDR1 MGHRA, CDR2 YSYEKL. Trimming removed 6 bases from V and 4 bases from J; junction bases left unmatched: 10. The CDR3 loop is CASRPLTGGGETQYF. The CDR3 coding sequence is TGCGCCAGCAGACCATTAACAGGGGGTGGAGAGACCCAGTACTTC.

The chain employs TRBV5-1 and TRBJ2-3, with D perhaps TRBD1 (5 bases). Per the germline V gene, CDR1 is SGHRS and CDR2 is YFSETQ. V shed 4 bases and J shed 4 bases, with 10 bases lying between them. This CDR3 comprises 13 residues. In DNA form, the CDR3 reads TGCGCCAGCAGCGCCCCGACAGCAGATACGCAGTATTTT. Translated: CASSAPTADTQYF.